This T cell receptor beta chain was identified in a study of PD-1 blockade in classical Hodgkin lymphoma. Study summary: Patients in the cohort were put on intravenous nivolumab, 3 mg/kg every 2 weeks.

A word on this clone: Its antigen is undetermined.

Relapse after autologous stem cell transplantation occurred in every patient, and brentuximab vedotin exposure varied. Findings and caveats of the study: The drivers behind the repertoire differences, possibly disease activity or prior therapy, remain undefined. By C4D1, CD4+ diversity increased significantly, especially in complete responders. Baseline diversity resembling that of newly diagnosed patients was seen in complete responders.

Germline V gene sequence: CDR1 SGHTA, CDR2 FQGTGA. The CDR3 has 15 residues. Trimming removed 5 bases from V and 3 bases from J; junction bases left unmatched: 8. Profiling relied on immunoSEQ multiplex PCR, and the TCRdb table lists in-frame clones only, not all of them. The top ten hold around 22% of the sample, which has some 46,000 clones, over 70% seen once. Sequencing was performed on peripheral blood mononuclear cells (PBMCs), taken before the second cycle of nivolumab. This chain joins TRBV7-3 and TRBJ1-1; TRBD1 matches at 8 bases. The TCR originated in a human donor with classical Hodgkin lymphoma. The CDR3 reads CASSRFRGQDTEAFF. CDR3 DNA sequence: TGTGCCAGCAGCCGATTCAGGGGGCAAGACACTGAAGCTTTCTTT. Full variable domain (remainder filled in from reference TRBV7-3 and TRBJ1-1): GAGVSQTPSNKVTEKGKYVELRCDPISGHTALYWYRQSLGQGPEFLIYFQGTGAADDSGLPNDRFFAVRPEGSVSTLKIQRTERGDSAVYLCASSRFRGQDTEAFFGQGTRLTVV.